Shown below are 19 T cell receptor beta chains from a single sample sequenced in a study of post-analysis software for immune sequencing data. General observations from the study: Higher frequency in patients than in controls was seen for roughly five TRBV segments, with TRBV5-6, TRBV5-1 and TRBV20-1 among them.

These receptors' targets are unknown. Every TCR beta cDNA library bore unique molecular identifiers. Each CDR3 protein gets one entry after TCRdb re-called the PCR reads with MiXCR. The table records almost 700,000 distinct CDR3 sequences, about 60% of them present only once. Sequencing input: blood. Source of these receptors: a girl aged 2 to 9 with multiple sclerosis.

The chain uses TRBV5-5 and TRBJ1-4; D is undetermined. V was pared by 4 bases and J by 2 bases, with 15 bases between. Looked up from germline, CDR1 is SGHKS and CDR2 is YYEKEE (reference sequence). The CDR3 consists of 16 residues. The CDR3 here is CASSMRFWATNEKLFF. In DNA, the CDR3 is TGTGCCAGCAGCATGAGGTTTTGGGCGACTAATGAAAAACTGTTTTTT.

This clonotype was detected a few times. The chain uses TRBV5-1 and TRBJ2-3; 9 positions match TRBD1. The ends lost 4 bases at V and 1 base at J; junction bases unmatched: 4. Germline lookup yields CDR1 SGHRS and CDR2 YFSETQ. CDR3 length equals 15 residues. CDR3 residues: CASSRGQGGTDTQYF. The CDR3 nucleotides are TGCGCCAGCAGCAGGGGACAGGGAGGCACAGATACGCAGTATTTT.

DNA for the CDR3: TGCGCCAGCAAGTCTCTAGGGGCTCCCAGGTCCCTTGGATACAATGAGCAGTTCTTC. Translation: CASKSLGAPRSLGYNEQFF. This sequence joins TRBV5-1 and TRBJ2-1, with a possible D match to TRBD1 (5 bases). Per germline, CDR1 SGHRS and CDR2 YFSETQ. V was cut by 6 bases and J by 4 bases, with 29 bases left in between. This CDR3 comprises 19 residues. The entire variable domain, with the rest obtained from reference TRBV5-1 and TRBJ2-1, is as follows: KAGVTQTPRYLIKTRGQQVTLSCSPISGHRSVSWYQQTPGQGLQFLFEYFSETQRNKGNFPGRFSGRQFSNSRSEMNVSTLELGDSALYLCASKSLGAPRSLGYNEQFFGPGTRLTVL.

CDR3 nucleotides: TGCAGTGCTAGAGCCCGACTAGCGGGAGTTTCCTCCTACGAGCAGTACTTC. Its translation is CSARARLAGVSSYEQYF. The chain couples TRBV20-1 to TRBJ2-7; 12 bases are shared with TRBD2. The trim removed 1 base at V and 0 bases at J, leaving 7 bases unmatched. The CDR3 is 17 amino acids. Germline V gene lookup returns CDR1 DFQATT and CDR2 SNEGSKA (reference sequence).

This clonotype has just a few counts. This chain links TRBV4-3 with TRBJ2-1, with D possibly called TRBD1 or TRBD2 (5 bases each). Germline V gives CDR1 LGHNA, CDR2 YSLEER. V was shortened by 0 bases and J by 3 bases, with 9 bases between the two germline ends. This CDR3 comprises 15 residues. The CDR3: CASSQEGTVYNEQFF. The CDR3 DNA is TGCGCCAGCAGCCAAGAAGGGACGGTCTACAATGAGCAGTTCTTC.

The chain joins TRBV20-1 to TRBJ1-1; TRBD1 might be the D (5 bases). Trimming took off 3 bases at V and 3 bases at J, with 17 bases between the two ends. The length of the CDR3 is 15 residues. Germline V gene lookup returns CDR1 DFQATT and CDR2 SNEGSKA (reference sequence). The CDR3 sequence is CSASRTFVGDTEAFF. The CDR3 nucleotides read TGCAGTGCTAGTCGGACCTTTGTAGGGGACACTGAAGCTTTCTTT.

This clonotype was found a few times. The J gene is TRBJ2-7, the V gene TRBV6-4; the D gene is possibly TRBD2 (5 bases). V lost 4 bases to trimming and J lost 7 bases, with 14 bases between them. The CDR3 loop spans 13 amino acids. CDR1 MRHNA and CDR2 SNTAGT come from the germline V gene. The CDR3 bases are TGTGCCAGCAGTGCCTCCTCAACGGGGGAGCAGTACTTC. Amino acid sequence: CASSASSTGEQYF.

V is TRBV12-3 or TRBV12-4 and J is TRBJ2-7; D possibly matches TRBD1 or TRBD2 (5 bases each). The germline V and J ends were trimmed by 5 bases and 3 bases, with 11 bases remaining between them. CDR3 length: 13 residues. The CDR3: CASSGTGRYEQYF. CDR3 in DNA: TGTGCCAGCAGTGGGACGGGCCGCTACGAGCAGTACTTC.

The sample holds a few counts of this clonotype. The V and J genes are TRBV12-3 or TRBV12-4 and TRBJ2-1; 13 nucleotides match TRBD2. The V segment lost 6 bases and the J segment 5 bases; nucleotides outside the gene matches: 7. The CDR3 runs 16 residues. The DNA for the CDR3 is TGTGCCAGCAGAGAGACTAGCGGGGGGCCTAACAATGAGCAGTTCTTC. Translation: CASRETSGGPNNEQFF.

The chain carries TRBV5-8 and TRBJ2-1; 10 bases are a match to TRBD2. This CDR3 comprises 16 residues. Germline-derived CDR1 and CDR2 are SGHTS and YDEGEE. J was trimmed by 10 bases and V by 1 base; bases with no gene match: 11. CDR3 DNA sequence: TGTGCCAGCAGCTTGTTTTGGCGGCTAGCGGGGGAGGAGCAGTTCTTC. Translation gives CASSLFWRLAGEEQFF.

To note about this clonotype: This CDR3 is missing its conserved last phenylalanine or tryptophan, likely due to a read error. V and J are TRBV7-9 and TRBJ2-1; TRBD2 is a possible D gene (5 bases). The ends were cut back, 5 bases at V and 1 base at J, with 21 bases in the middle. Germline CDR1 and CDR2: SEHNR and FQNEAQ (reference sequence). CDR3 length equals 18 residues. This chain's CDR3 is CASSPSIALARSYNEQFV. The CDR3 nucleotides are TGTGCCAGCAGCCCTAGTATCGCTCTAGCTCGGTCCTACAATGAGCAGTTCGTC.

The CDR3 coding sequence is TGCGCCAGCAGCTCCCTTTACCCGAACTACGAGCAGTACTTC. This sequence encodes CASSSLYPNYEQYF. The chain couples TRBV5-1 to TRBJ2-7; D gene unclear. Germline CDR1 SGHRS, CDR2 YFSETQ. This CDR3 spans 14 amino acids. V lost 3 bases and J 3 bases, leaving 13 bases between the germline ends.

The V gene is TRBV20-1, the J gene TRBJ2-5; D perhaps matches TRBD1 (5 bases). The CDR3 is 14 residues long. CDR1 is DFQATT and CDR2 is SNEGSKA in the germline V gene (reference sequence). V was clipped by 5 bases and J by 1 base, with 14 bases between them. In nucleotides, the CDR3 is TGCAGTGCTCCACCAGGGAACAGCCAAGAGACCCAGTACTTC. Translated: CSAPPGNSQETQYF.

This clonotype was seen once. The V gene is TRBV7-2, the J gene TRBJ2-5, with D possibly matching TRBD1 (6 bases). The CDR3 contains 12 residues. Trimming stripped 0 bases from V and 11 bases from J, with 10 bases between. From germline, CDR1 is SGHTA and CDR2 FQGNSA. The CDR3 loop is CASSLAGQKQYF. DNA for the CDR3: TGTGCCAGCAGCTTAGCCGGACAGAAGCAGTACTTC.

The rearrangement links TRBV29-1 to TRBJ1-5; no reliable D call. V lost 7 bases and J lost 0, with 7 bases in between. This CDR3 contains 12 residues. The germline CDR1 and CDR2 sequences are SQVTM and ANQGSEA. For the CDR3, the DNA is TGCAGCGGGGCTAATAGCAATCAGCCCCAGCATTTT. It yields the protein CSGANSNQPQHF.

In its sample, this clonotype was seen a few times. In DNA, the CDR3 is TGTGCCATCAGTGGGATGACTAGCGGGAGGGCAGGGGAGCAGTTCTTC. The encoded protein is CAISGMTSGRAGEQFF. The chain carries TRBV10-3 and TRBJ2-1; 14 bases are a match to TRBD2. Trimming cost V 4 bases and J 10 bases; bases outside gene matches: 9. Germline V lookup: CDR1 ENHRY, CDR2 SYGVKD. The CDR3 is made up of 16 amino acids.

The V call is TRBV6-6, the J call TRBJ2-7, with 7 nucleotides matching TRBD2. The CDR3 consists of 15 residues. Germline CDR1 reads MNHNY; CDR2 reads SVGAGI (reference sequence). V dropped 0 bases and J dropped 0; count of bases not matched to a gene: 2. The CDR3 protein is CASSYSLAVSYEQYF. DNA for the CDR3: TGTGCCAGCAGTTACTCGCTAGCGGTCTCCTACGAGCAGTACTTC.

J is TRBJ1-1 and V is TRBV5-1; no clear D. V was trimmed by 3 bases and J by 7 bases, leaving 13 bases between them. Germline values: CDR1 SGHRS, CDR2 YFSETQ. CDR3 size: 13 residues. This CDR3 is CASSSHTTDEAFF. DNA of the CDR3: TGCGCCAGCAGCTCACACACAACAGATGAAGCTTTCTTT.

This clonotype came up a few times. The chain carries TRBV4-1 and TRBJ2-3; D remains ambiguous. Germline values: CDR1 MGHRA, CDR2 YSYEKL. The CDR3 runs to 15 residues. V dropped 0 bases and J dropped 3 bases, with 10 bases sitting between them. The CDR3 reads CASSQEPAYTDTQYF. CDR3 in DNA: TGCGCCAGCAGCCAAGAACCGGCCTATACAGATACGCAGTATTTT.